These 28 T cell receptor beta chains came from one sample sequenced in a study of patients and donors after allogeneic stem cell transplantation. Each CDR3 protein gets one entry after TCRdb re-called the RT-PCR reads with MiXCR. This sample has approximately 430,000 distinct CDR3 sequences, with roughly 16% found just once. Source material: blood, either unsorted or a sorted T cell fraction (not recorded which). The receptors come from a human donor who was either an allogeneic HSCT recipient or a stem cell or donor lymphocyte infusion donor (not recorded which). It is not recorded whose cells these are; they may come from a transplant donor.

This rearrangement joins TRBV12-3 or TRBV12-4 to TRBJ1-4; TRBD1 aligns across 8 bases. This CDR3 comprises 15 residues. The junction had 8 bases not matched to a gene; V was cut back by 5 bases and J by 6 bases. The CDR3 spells CASSEDREWDEKLFF. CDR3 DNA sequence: TGTGCCAGCAGTGAGGACAGGGAGTGGGATGAAAAACTGTTTTTT.

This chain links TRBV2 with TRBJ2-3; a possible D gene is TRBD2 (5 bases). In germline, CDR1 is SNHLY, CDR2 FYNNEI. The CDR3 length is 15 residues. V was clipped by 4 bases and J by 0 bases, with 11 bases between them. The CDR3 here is CASSGGSRSTDTQYF. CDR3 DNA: TGTGCCAGCAGTGGAGGGAGTAGGAGCACAGATACGCAGTATTTT.

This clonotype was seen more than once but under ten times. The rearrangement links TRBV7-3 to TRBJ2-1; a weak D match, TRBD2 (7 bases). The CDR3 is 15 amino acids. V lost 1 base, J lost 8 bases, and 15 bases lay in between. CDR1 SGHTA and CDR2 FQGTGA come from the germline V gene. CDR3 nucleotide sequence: TGTGCCAGCAGCTTAATGGACGGGGGGCAAGATGAGCAGTTCTTC. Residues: CASSLMDGGQDEQFF. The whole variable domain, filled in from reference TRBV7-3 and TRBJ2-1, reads GAGVSQTPSNKVTEKGKYVELRCDPISGHTALYWYRQSLGQGPEFLIYFQGTGAADDSGLPNDRFFAVRPEGSVSTLKIQRTERGDSAVYLCASSLMDGGQDEQFFGPGTRLTVL.

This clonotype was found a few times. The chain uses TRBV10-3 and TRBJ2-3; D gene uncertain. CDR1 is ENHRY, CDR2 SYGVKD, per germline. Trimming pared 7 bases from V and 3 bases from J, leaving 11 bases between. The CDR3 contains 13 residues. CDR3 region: CAIKAPRTDTQYF. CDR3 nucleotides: TGTGCCATCAAGGCTCCCAGAACAGATACGCAGTATTTT.

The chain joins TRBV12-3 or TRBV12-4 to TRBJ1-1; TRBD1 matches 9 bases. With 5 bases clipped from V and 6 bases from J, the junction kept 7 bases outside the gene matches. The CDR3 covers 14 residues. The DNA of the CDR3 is TGTGCCAGCAGTGGGGACAGGGCGAAGGCTGAAGCTTTCTTT. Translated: CASSGDRAKAEAFF.

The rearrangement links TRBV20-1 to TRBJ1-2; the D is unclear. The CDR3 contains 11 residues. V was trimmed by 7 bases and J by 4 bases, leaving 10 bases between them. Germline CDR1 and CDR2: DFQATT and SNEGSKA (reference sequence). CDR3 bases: TGCAGTGTCTTCCCGGGCTATGGCTACACCTTC. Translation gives CSVFPGYGYTF.

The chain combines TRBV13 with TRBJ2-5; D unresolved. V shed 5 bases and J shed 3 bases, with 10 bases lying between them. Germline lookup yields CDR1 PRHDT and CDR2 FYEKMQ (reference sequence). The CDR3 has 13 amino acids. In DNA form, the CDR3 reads TGTGCCAGCAGCGGAAGGACCAAAGAGACCCAGTACTTC. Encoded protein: CASSGRTKETQYF.

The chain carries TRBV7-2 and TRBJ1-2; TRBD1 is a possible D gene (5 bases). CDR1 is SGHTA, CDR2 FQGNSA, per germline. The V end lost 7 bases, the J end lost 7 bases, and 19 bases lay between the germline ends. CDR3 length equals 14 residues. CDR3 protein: CASTLKRGGSGYTF. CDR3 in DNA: TGTGCCAGCACCCTAAAACGGGGGGGTTCTGGCTACACCTTC.

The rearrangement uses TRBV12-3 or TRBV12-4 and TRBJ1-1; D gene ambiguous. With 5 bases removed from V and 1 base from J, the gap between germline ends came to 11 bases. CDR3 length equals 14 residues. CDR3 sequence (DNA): TGTGCCAGCAGTCTACTGGACGGGAACACTGAAGCTTTCTTT. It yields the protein CASSLLDGNTEAFF.

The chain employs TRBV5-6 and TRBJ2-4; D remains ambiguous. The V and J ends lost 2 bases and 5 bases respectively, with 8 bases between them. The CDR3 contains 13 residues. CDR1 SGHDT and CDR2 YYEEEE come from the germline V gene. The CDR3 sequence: CASSFVPENIQYF. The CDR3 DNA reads TGTGCCAGCAGCTTCGTACCTGAAAACATTCAGTACTTC. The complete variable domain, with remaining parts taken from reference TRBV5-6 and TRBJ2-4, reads DAGVTQSPTHLIKTRGQQVTLRCSPKSGHDTVSWYQQALGQGPQFIFQYYEEEERQRGNFPDRFSGHQFPNYSSELNVNALLLGDSALYLCASSFVPENIQYFGAGTRLSVL.

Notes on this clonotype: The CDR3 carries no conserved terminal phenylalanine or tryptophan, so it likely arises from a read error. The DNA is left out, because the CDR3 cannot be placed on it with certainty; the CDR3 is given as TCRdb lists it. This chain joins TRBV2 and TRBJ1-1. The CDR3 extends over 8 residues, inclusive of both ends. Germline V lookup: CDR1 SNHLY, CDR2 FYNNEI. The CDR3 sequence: CASSELVS.

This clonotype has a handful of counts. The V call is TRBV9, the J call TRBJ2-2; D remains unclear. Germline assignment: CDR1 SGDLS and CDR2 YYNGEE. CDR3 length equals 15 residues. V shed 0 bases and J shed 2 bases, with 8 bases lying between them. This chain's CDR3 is CASSVDGPNTGELFF. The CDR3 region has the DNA TGTGCCAGCAGCGTAGACGGGCCTAACACCGGGGAGCTGTTTTTT.

The DNA of the CDR3 is TGTGCCAGTAGTACCGGTGGATGGTATGGCTACACCTTC. It specifies CASSTGGWYGYTF. V and J are TRBV19 and TRBJ1-2; D ambiguous. Trimming shortened V by 4 bases and J by 5 bases, and 11 bases separated the two germline ends. The germline CDR1 and CDR2 sequences are LNHDA and SQIVND (reference sequence). The CDR3 totals 13 residues.

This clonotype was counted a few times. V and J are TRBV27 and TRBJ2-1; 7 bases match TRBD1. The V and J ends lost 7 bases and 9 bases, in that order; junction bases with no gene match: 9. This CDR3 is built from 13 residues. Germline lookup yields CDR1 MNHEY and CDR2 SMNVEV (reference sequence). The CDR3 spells CASTKTGSGEQFF. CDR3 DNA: TGTGCCAGCACAAAGACAGGGAGTGGTGAGCAGTTCTTC.

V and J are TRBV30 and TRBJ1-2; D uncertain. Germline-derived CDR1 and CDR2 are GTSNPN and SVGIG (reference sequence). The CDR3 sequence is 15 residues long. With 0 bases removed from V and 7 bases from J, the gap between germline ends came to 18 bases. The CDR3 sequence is CAWSVTAGPGGGYTF. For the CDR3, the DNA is TGTGCCTGGAGTGTAACGGCCGGGCCCGGAGGTGGCTACACCTTC.

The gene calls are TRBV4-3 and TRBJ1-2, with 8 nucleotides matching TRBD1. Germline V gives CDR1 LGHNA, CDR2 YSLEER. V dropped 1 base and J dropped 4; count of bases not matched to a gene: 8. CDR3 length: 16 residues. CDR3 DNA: TGCGCCAGCAGCCAAGTCAGGGGGCCATACCCCTATGGCTACACCTTC. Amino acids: CASSQVRGPYPYGYTF.

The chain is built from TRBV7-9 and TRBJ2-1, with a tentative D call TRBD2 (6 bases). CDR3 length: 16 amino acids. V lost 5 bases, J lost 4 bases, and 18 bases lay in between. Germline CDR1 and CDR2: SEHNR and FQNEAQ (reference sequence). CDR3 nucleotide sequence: TGTGCCAGCAGCCTGTACCGGGACTGGGGGTACAATGAGCAGTTCTTC. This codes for CASSLYRDWGYNEQFF.

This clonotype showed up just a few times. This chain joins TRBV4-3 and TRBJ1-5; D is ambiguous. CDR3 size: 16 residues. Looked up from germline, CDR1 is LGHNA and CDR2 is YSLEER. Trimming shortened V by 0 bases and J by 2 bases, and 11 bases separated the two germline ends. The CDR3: CASSQDYSGGNQPQHF. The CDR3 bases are TGCGCCAGCAGCCAAGATTACAGTGGAGGCAATCAGCCCCAGCATTTT.

DNA for the CDR3: TGTGCCAGTAGTCTCGGGACTCTGGGCACTGAAGCTTTCTTT. It specifies CASSLGTLGTEAFF. The chain combines TRBV19 with TRBJ1-1; TRBD1 might be the D (5 bases). This CDR3 spans 14 amino acids. V shed 5 bases and J shed 4 bases, with 14 bases lying between them. Germline lookup yields CDR1 LNHDA and CDR2 SQIVND (reference sequence).

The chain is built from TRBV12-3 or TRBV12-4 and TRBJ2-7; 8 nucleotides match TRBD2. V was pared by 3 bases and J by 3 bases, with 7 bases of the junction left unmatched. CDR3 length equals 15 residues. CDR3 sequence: CASSLSGGGLYEQYF. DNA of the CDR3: TGTGCCAGCAGTTTGTCGGGGGGGGGACTCTACGAGCAGTACTTC.

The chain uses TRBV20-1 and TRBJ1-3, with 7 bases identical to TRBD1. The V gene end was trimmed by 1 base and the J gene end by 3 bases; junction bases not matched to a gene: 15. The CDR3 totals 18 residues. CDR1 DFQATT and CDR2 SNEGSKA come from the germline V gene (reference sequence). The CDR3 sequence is CSARVPPRQGLVGNTIYF. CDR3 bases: TGCAGTGCTAGAGTTCCTCCGAGACAGGGATTGGTTGGAAACACCATATATTTT.

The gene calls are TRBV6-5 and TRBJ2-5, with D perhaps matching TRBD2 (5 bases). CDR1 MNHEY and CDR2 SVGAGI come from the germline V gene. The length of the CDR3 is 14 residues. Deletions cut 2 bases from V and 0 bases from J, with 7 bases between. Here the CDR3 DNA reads TGTGCCAGCAGTTACCGGGGAAACCAAGAGACCCAGTACTTC. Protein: CASSYRGNQETQYF.

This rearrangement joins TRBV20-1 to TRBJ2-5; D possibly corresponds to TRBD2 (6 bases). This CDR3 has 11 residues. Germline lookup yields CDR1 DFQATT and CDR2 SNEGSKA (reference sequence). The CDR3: CSAGLQETQYF. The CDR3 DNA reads TGCAGCGCGGGACTCCAAGAGACCCAGTACTTC.

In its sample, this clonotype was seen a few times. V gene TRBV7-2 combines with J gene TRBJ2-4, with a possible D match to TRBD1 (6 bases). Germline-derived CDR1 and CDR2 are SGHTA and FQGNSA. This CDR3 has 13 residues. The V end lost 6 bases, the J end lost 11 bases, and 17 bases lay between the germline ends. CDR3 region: CASRGTGNSVQYF. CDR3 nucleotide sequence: TGTGCCAGCAGGGGAACAGGGAATTCCGTTCAGTACTTC.

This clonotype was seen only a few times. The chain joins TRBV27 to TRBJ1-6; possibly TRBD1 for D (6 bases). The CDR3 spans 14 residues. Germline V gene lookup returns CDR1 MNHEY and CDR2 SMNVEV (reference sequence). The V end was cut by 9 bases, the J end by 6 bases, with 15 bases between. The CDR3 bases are TGTGCCAGTAGCCCGGGGGGCGGTAATTCACCCCTCCACTTT. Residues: CASSPGGGNSPLHF.

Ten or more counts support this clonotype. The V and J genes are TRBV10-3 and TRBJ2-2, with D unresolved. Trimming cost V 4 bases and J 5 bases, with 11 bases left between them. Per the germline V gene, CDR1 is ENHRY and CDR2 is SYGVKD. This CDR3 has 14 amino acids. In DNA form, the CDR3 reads TGTGCCATCAGTGCGGTTACTGGTACCGGGGAGCTGTTTTTT. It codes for CAISAVTGTGELFF.

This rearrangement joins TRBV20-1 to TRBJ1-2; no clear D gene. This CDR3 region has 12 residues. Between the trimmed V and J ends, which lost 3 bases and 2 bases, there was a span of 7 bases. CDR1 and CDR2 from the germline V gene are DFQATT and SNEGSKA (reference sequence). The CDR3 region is CSARDGNYGYTF. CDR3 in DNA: TGCAGTGCTAGGGACGGGAACTATGGCTACACCTTC.

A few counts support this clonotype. CDR3 loop: CASSPGGLGNEQFF. CDR3 bases: TGTGCCAGCAGCCCGGGCGGGTTAGGCAATGAGCAGTTCTTC. The V gene is TRBV14, the J gene TRBJ2-1, with D tentatively TRBD2 (5 bases). The CDR3 totals 14 residues. With 4 bases removed from V and 6 bases from J, the gap between germline ends came to 13 bases. Looked up from germline, CDR1 is SGHDN and CDR2 is FVKESK.